The clone carrying this T cell receptor (beta chain) was seen ten or more times. Its antigen remains unknown. TCR sequencing used cDNA made by reverse transcription of extracted RNA. TCRdb's table, derived via immunoSEQ multiplex PCR, lists solely in-frame clones and lacks some. Here the sample spans some 58,000 clones, more than 45% being singletons. The source of the sample is a study of CD8+ T cells in alopecia areata. Study details: It was 6 to 18 months of tofacitinib, and then there were 6 months off drug.

Study findings and constraints: Lesional scalp, notably in alopecia totalis/universalis, had clonality above that of normal scalp. One nonresponder leaves baseline CD8+ expansion's link to response uncertain. While patients received tofacitinib, many expanded lesional clones remained present in scalp and blood.

Trimming left V 0 bases short and J 5 bases short, with 2 bases between. Germline V lookup: CDR1 KGHSH, CDR2 LQKENI. The CDR3 covers 12 residues. Specified treatment: oral pan-JAK inhibitor, 5-10 mg twice daily. This clonotype was sampled from a human donor with alopecia areata. The V gene is TRBV18, the J gene TRBJ2-1, with unresolved D. The material sequenced was CD8+ T cells sorted from blood, taken at approximately week 37, from a patient treated with tofacitinib. The chain's CDR3 is CASSPPDNEQFF. CDR3 nucleotide sequence: TGTGCCAGCTCACCACCAGACAATGAGCAGTTCTTC.